This is a list of T cell receptor beta chains from one sample in a study of response to subunit inactivated influenza vaccine. TCRdb used MiXCR to reprocess the RT-PCR reads, holding one entry per CDR3 protein. This sample has fewer than 550,000 distinct CDR3 sequences, with around 25% found just once. This specimen consisted of CD4+ T cells sorted from PBMCs, obtained roughly 5 days after vaccination. Receptors originate from a man aged 50-59 years who received an inactivated influenza vaccine. CDR3s include the opening cysteine and the closing phenylalanine or tryptophan. A D gene is named only where the DNA matches it firmly. Clone size is given for some rows only: seen once, a few or many times, or a class if the clone is expanded.

J | size | V | D | CDR3 | DNA
TRBJ2-3 | few | TRBV12-3/TRBV12-4 | - | CASSFSQGGADTQYF | TGTGCCAGCAGTTTCAGTCAGGGTGGTGCAGATACGCAGTATTTT
TRBJ2-3 | - | TRBV4-2 | - | CASSQAASTDTQYF | TGTGCCAGCAGCCAAGCAGCGAGCACAGATACGCAGTATTTT
TRBJ2-7 | few | TRBV20-1 | - | CSARGGQDSPYEQYF | TGCAGTGCTAGGGGGGGCCAGGACAGTCCCTACGAGCAGTACTTC
TRBJ2-7 | - | TRBV4-1 | - | CASSQGWGTYEQYF | TGCGCCAGCAGCCAAGGTTGGGGGACGTACGAGCAGTACTTC
TRBJ1-5 | - | TRBV12-3/TRBV12-4 | - | CASSFLHSNQPQHF | TGTGCCAGCAGTTTCCTCCATAGCAATCAGCCCCAGCATTTT
TRBJ1-1 | - | TRBV20-1 | - | CSAAPRVPGNTEAFF | TGCAGTGCAGCCCCCCGGGTTCCGGGGAACACTGAAGCTTTCTTT
TRBJ1-1 | few | TRBV4-3 | - | CASSQNPGGGTEAFF | TGCGCCAGCAGCCAAAACCCGGGGGGTGGCACTGAAGCTTTCTTT
TRBJ2-7 | - | TRBV12-3/TRBV12-4 | - | CASSLADVALEQYF | TGTGCCAGCAGCTTAGCGGATGTGGCGCTCGAGCAGTACTTC
TRBJ1-1 | - | TRBV6-1 | TRBD1 | CATQTGGRNTEAFF | TGTGCCACCCAGACAGGGGGGCGGAACACTGAAGCTTTCTTT
TRBJ2-7 | - | TRBV6-1 | TRBD1 | CASSGPGTGSASYEQYF | TGTGCCAGCAGTGGTCCCGGGACAGGGTCGGCCTCCTACGAGCAGTACTTC
TRBJ2-7 | - | TRBV20-1 | TRBD2 | CSAHREGRYEQYF | TGCAGTGCCCATCGGGAGGGCCGATACGAGCAGTACTTC
TRBJ2-1 | few | TRBV6-1 | TRBD2 | CATSDSGLNEQFF | TGTGCCACTTCGGATAGCGGGTTAAATGAGCAGTTCTTC
TRBJ2-7 | few | TRBV5-1 | TRBD1 | CASSSGTANYEQYF | TGCGCCAGCAGCTCCGGGACAGCAAATTACGAGCAGTACTTC
TRBJ2-1 | many | TRBV4-3 | - | CASSPRAGTSYNEQFF | TGCGCCAGCAGCCCCCGGGCAGGGACCTCCTACAATGAGCAGTTCTTC
TRBJ1-1 | many | TRBV29-1 | TRBD1 | CSVGAGGTEAFF | TGCAGCGTTGGGGCAGGGGGCACTGAAGCTTTCTTT
TRBJ2-7 | - | TRBV20-1 | - | CSAPTGFSYEQYF | TGCAGTGCTCCGACAGGATTTTCCTACGAGCAGTACTTC
TRBJ2-4 | few | TRBV10-3 | TRBD2 | CASGALTGGARAKNIQYF | TGTGCCAGCGGGGCACTAACGGGGGGGGCCAGGGCCAAAAACATTCAGTACTTC
TRBJ2-3 | few | TRBV6-2/TRBV6-3 | TRBD1 | CASSSRQGLGDTQYF | TGTGCCAGCAGTTCCCGACAGGGCTTGGGAGATACGCAGTATTTT
TRBJ2-7 | - | TRBV18 | - | CASSPSGWYEQYF | TGTGCCAGCTCACCATCAGGGTGGTACGAGCAGTACTTC
TRBJ1-4 | few | TRBV4-1 | TRBD1 | CASSQGQGPATNEKLFF | TGCGCCAGCAGCCAGGGACAGGGGCCCGCAACTAATGAAAAACTGTTTTTT
TRBJ2-1 | few | TRBV10-3 | TRBD2 | CAITSGADNEQFF | TGTGCCATAACTAGCGGGGCGGACAATGAGCAGTTCTTC
TRBJ2-5 | few | TRBV27 | TRBD1 | CASSPYRGQNKETQYF | TGTGCCAGCAGTCCATACAGGGGACAGAACAAAGAGACCCAGTACTTC
TRBJ1-4 | - | TRBV7-2 | - | CASSLAGQGNEKLFF | TGTGCCAGCAGCTTAGCTGGGCAGGGGAATGAAAAACTGTTTTTT
TRBJ1-1 | few | TRBV15 | - | CATSRERQSLEAFF | TGTGCCACCAGCAGAGAGCGACAGTCTCTTGAAGCTTTCTTT
TRBJ1-4 | - | TRBV7-8 | - | CASSKHRVTNEKLFF | TGTGCCAGCAGCAAGCACAGGGTGACTAATGAAAAACTGTTTTTT
TRBJ1-6 | - | TRBV15 | - | CATSWESNSPLHF | TGTGCCACCTCCTGGGAGTCTAATTCACCCCTCCACTTT
TRBJ2-1 | - | TRBV6-1 | TRBD2 | CATYLAGGYNEQFF | TGTGCCACCTATTTAGCGGGGGGCTACAATGAGCAGTTCTTC
TRBJ1-1 | few | TRBV20-1 | TRBD1 | CSASRTGFGTEAFF | TGCAGTGCTAGCCGGACAGGGTTCGGTACTGAAGCTTTCTTT
TRBJ2-7 | - | TRBV2 | - | CASSGRRASSEQYF | TGTGCCAGCAGCGGTCGCCGAGCATCATCCGAGCAGTACTTC
TRBJ2-7 | many | TRBV6-2/TRBV6-3 | - | CASSWGENEQYF | TGTGCCAGCAGTTGGGGGGAGAACGAGCAGTACTTC
TRBJ1-2 | - | TRBV24-1 | - | CATSASTVYGYTF | TGTGCCACCAGTGCCTCGACAGTTTATGGCTACACCTTC
TRBJ1-3 | - | TRBV7-2 | TRBD1 | CASSQDRVGNTIYF | TGTGCCAGCAGCCAGGACAGGGTTGGAAACACCATATATTTT
TRBJ1-4 | - | TRBV4-1 | TRBD1 | CASSREGQTNEKLFF | TGCGCCAGCAGCCGAGAGGGACAGACTAATGAAAAACTGTTTTTT
TRBJ2-2 | many | TRBV6-2/TRBV6-3 | - | CASRKSLAQTGELFF | TGTGCCAGCAGAAAATCGCTAGCGCAGACCGGGGAGCTGTTTTTT
TRBJ2-1 | - | TRBV5-1 | - | CASSLAPRGSEQFF | TGCGCCAGCAGCTTGGCCCCAAGGGGGAGTGAGCAGTTCTTC
TRBJ2-7 | - | TRBV15 | TRBD2 | CATSSPAGDSYEQYF | TGTGCCACCAGCAGTCCAGCGGGGGACTCCTACGAGCAGTACTTC
TRBJ2-7 | - | TRBV5-1 | - | CASSSRDSREGFRYEQYF | TGCGCCAGCAGCTCCCGGGACTCCCGCGAGGGATTTCGCTACGAGCAGTACTTC
TRBJ2-3 | - | TRBV29-1 | - | CSVEALGGDTQYF | TGCAGCGTTGAGGCCTTAGGGGGAGATACGCAGTATTTT